This record looks at one TCR beta chain sequence and its context. Which antigen it targets is not known. Base qualities were left out, and no much larger clone turns up one base away. The sample belongs to a study of post-analysis software for immune sequencing data (dated by TCRdb to the mid-2010s). Turning to the overall study: Recorded disease courses included relapsing-remitting, secondary progressive and progressive-relapsing multiple sclerosis, with some patients lacking subtype annotation. The patient repertoires were compared against 11 previously published healthy control repertoires obtained from donors aged roughly 6 to 28 years. A subset of samples was prepared in parallel using single-end sample barcoding, then pooled and co-amplified after Illumina adapter ligation.

Library preparation was by PCR. The instrument given in TCRdb is Illumina HiSeq 2500. To reduce PCR and sequencing biases, unique molecular identifiers were incorporated into the TCR beta cDNA libraries. Every 1 to 10 million input T cells yielded roughly 500,000 cDNA molecules, meaning each molecule approximated one T cell. The patient libraries were prepared and sequenced with the same protocol used for the earlier healthy control dataset. Within a given batch, samples were prepared together, multiplexed and sequenced on the same HiSeq lane. For the original study's pipeline: Raw barcoded reads were processed with MIGEC, and single-read molecular identifier groups were discarded before consensus assembly and CDR3 extraction. Clonotype tables were post-analysed with VDJtools, normalizing diversity by down-sampling all datasets to the smallest sample size. In repertoire overlap clustering, CDR3 amino acid sequences, but not nucleotide sequences, were matched to correct batch-related cross-sample contamination. TCRdb reprocessing: public reads trimmed at Q25 with fastp, clones called with MiXCR, in-frame beta chains kept. Entries that share a CDR3 protein sequence are merged under the most common genes and DNA. The V and J calls were not made by the authors but by TCRdb's processing. The sample table records hundreds of thousands of distinct CDR3 sequences; 53% of these occur just once. The leading ten clones occupy approximately 4.5% of the sample.

To demonstrate the VDJtools post-analysis software, TCR beta repertoires were profiled from the peripheral blood of roughly 12 young patients with multiple sclerosis. The multiple sclerosis patients were children and adolescents between roughly 6 and 17 years of age. V is cut back by 3 bases and J by 4 bases, with 15 bases in the junction unmatched. Measured from the cysteine to the phenylalanine, the CDR3 is 18 residues long. The read is trimmed to its CDR3 DNA, 54 bases read in frame from base 1. For CDR1 and CDR2, the germline V gene (reference sequence) lists MNHEY and SMNVEV. What the work shows at the level of the full study, not this receptor alone: The control group was slightly older than the multiple sclerosis patient group. Roughly 5 TRBV segments, including TRBV5-6, TRBV5-1 and TRBV20-1, were significantly more frequent in patients than controls. Compared with controls, multiple sclerosis patients had significantly lower normalized Chao1 diversity, a finding suggesting substantial peripheral T-cell clonal expansion. Direct clustering with F measure showed strong co-clustering of samples prepared in the same batch, prompting a batch-effect correction.

Input material: blood. This chain is built from TRBV27 and TRBJ1-1, and TRBD1 matches 9 of the central bases. This clonotype was obtained from a girl aged 10 to 17 with multiple sclerosis. The CDR3 corresponds to CASSLQGRTGEISTEAFF. The nucleotide sequence reads TGTGCCAGCAGTTTGCAGGGACGGACAGGGGAAATAAGCACTGAAGCTTTCTTT.